This entry features one TCR beta chain sequence. This receptor's antigen is unknown. No clone much larger than this one lies a single base away; base qualities are absent. The roughly 42 donors, aged 6 to 90 years, were systemically healthy Caucasian individuals from Russia. Ten milliliters of peripheral blood were drawn from each donor into EDTA-treated Vacutainer tubes. PBMCs were isolated by Ficoll-Paque density-gradient centrifugation, with at least 6 million obtained per sample. Total RNA, at least 6 micrograms per sample, was extracted from PBMCs with Trizol reagent. Naive CD45RAhigh/CD27high T cell percentages were measured by flow cytometry on a PBMC aliquot from every donor. Libraries came from 5' RACE. The reads were generated on an Illumina HiSeq 2500. A second PCR of about 6 to 12 cycles was performed with a sample-barcoded 5' primer and a J-beta primer mix. A unique molecular identifier was introduced onto each TCR beta cDNA molecule by a template-switch 5' adaptor carrying 12 random nucleotides. Each sample yielded at least 2.5 million CDR3-containing paired-end reads. All of the RNA was converted into first-strand cDNA using the Mint cDNA synthesis kit, with a TRBC-specific oligonucleotide serving as the primer. Following uracil-DNA glycosylase treatment, a first 18-cycle PCR with universal primers M1SS and BC2_uni_R was performed on all cDNA. On the authors' methods: Normalization of each sample was performed by random selection of 1 million high-quality reads, each carrying a distinct molecular identifier. Reads sharing molecular identifiers were discarded rather than binned into consensus sequences. MiTCR, with a Q25 quality threshold and the strictest error-elimination algorithm, was used for CDR3 identification, clonotype clustering and error correction. A nonparametric unseen species model with Euler transformation was used to estimate lower-bound total TCR beta diversity. In TCRdb, the public reads were trimmed at Q25 with fastp and aligned with MiXCR, with productive beta chains retained. For every CDR3 protein sequence, its rows merge into one entry that carries the most common genes and DNA. TCRdb's processing, not the authors', yielded these V and J calls. The sample table lists around 650,000 distinct CDR3 sequences, around 43% of them with a count of one. The ten largest clones add up to about 32% of the sample.

V was cut back by 5 bases and J by 3 bases, leaving a gap of 8 bases between them. CDR1 is given as SEHNR and CDR2 as FQNEAQ, both from the germline V gene (reference sequence). From its cysteine to its phenylalanine, the CDR3 spans 13 amino acids. The only DNA kept is the CDR3, 39 bases in frame from the first base. This sample was included in a study of blood T cells in healthy people across ages (dated by TCRdb to the mid-2010s). Context from the whole study: Template switching captured roughly one uniquely barcoded TCR beta cDNA molecule per two T cells in model experiments. To track age-related changes in TCR beta repertoire diversity, the study relied on deep sequencing normalized with unique cDNA molecular identifiers. The donors were divided into four age groups: young (average approximately 17 years), middle-aged (approximately 39), aged (62) and long-lived (roughly 82). To avoid experimental bias, donors of different ages were spread randomly across the sequencing lanes. The study analyzed two additional independent replicas of 1 million unique cDNA reads from the same blood draw for two donors, one aged 18 to 29 and one aged 80 or older.

What the study reported, not specific to this receptor: Observed TCR beta diversity per million T cells fell roughly linearly with age, and a significant reduction was already apparent by age roughly 40. Estimates of total diversity based on one million sequenced T cells were regarded as lower bounds and as underestimates. Because donor CMV infection status was unknown, age-related changes in expanded clonotypes were potentially confounded. Compared with the aged group, more naive CD4+ T cells, fewer expanded clones and increased TCR diversity were shown by the long-lived group, suggesting age selection. Observed TCR beta diversity correlated strongly with the percentage of naive T cells measured by flow cytometry. Conclusive comparison of naive and antigen-experienced compartments was prevented by the profiling of bulk unsorted PBMCs.

The rearrangement combines TRBV7-9 with TRBJ2-1; the D gene cannot be named for sure. The sample comprised blood. The TCR was taken from a man older than 75 in good health. The CDR3 in this case is CASSQPLYNEQFF. The sequenced DNA: TGTGCCAGCAGCCAGCCGCTCTACAATGAGCAGTTCTTC.